This T cell receptor (beta chain) appears in the sequencing data of a study of radiotherapy plus CTLA-4 blockade in lung cancer. Study-level results: Peripheral blood showed expansion of tumor-derived TCR clones after radiotherapy and ipilimumab.

Germline CDR1 reads SNHLY; CDR2 reads FYNNEI. The CDR3 consists of 14 residues. The ends lost 7 bases at V and 4 bases at J; junction bases unmatched: 9. For this clone: Its cognate antigen is unknown.

The repertoire was sequenced with immunoSEQ multiplex PCR; TCRdb's copy has only in-frame clones and lacks some. The sample has tens of thousands of clones; less than 90% are singletons. The source was peripheral blood, collected from a patient treated with radiotherapy plus ipilimumab. This receptor was identified in a human donor with non-small cell lung cancer who had stable disease on radiotherapy plus ipilimumab. V gene TRBV2 combines with J gene TRBJ2-7, with 8 bases fitting TRBD1. CDR3 sequence (DNA): TGTGCCAGCATTGACAGGGGTCGGGGATACGAGCAGTACTTC. It codes for CASIDRGRGYEQYF. Looking up the rest from reference TRBV2 and TRBJ2-7 gives the full variable domain: EPEVTQTPSHQVTQMGQEVILRCVPISNHLYFYWYRQILGQKVEFLVSFYNNEISEKSEIFDDQFSVERPDGSNFTLKIRSTKLEDSAMYFCASIDRGRGYEQYFGPGTRLTVT.